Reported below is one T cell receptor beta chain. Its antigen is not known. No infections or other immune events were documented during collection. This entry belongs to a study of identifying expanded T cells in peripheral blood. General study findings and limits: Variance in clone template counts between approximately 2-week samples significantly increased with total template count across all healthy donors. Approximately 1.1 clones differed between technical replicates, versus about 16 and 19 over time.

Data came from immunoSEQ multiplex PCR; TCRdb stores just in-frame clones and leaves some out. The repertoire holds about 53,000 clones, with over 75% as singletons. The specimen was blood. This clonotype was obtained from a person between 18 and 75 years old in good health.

CDR3 sequence (DNA): TGTGCCAGTAGCGAATCCCCGGGGGGGCTTAGCACCGGGGAGCTGTTTTTT. It is translated as CASSESPGGLSTGELFF. This chain uses TRBV19 with TRBJ2-2; 8 positions match TRBD2. From germline, CDR1 is LNHDA and CDR2 SQIVND (reference sequence). This CDR3 comprises 17 residues. V lost 6 bases to trimming and J lost 4 bases; unmatched junction nucleotides: 13.